The T cell receptor beta chain under discussion was sequenced for a study of cytomegalovirus exposure and HLA in healthy donors. About the research overall: Of the donors genotyped, several hundred in all, over 80% fell in the Caucasian-associated ancestry cluster.

CDR3 size: 15 residues. Germline lookup yields CDR1 LNHDA and CDR2 SQIVND (reference sequence). This clone has a handful of counts. What it binds is unknown. Study-wide results and caveats: The authors enumerated over 150 TCR beta chains as linked to cytomegalovirus.

PCR primers comprised 60 Vbeta and 13 Jbeta primers. Clones were sequenced by immunoSEQ multiplex PCR, and TCRdb holds only the in-frame ones, with some missing. Of approximately 90,000 clones in the sample, around 77% were seen once. There were likely unrecorded immune exposures, though donors were nominally healthy when sampled. The sample consisted of PBMCs. The chain carries TRBV19 and TRBJ2-5; 13 bases are shared with TRBD2. The better agreement between TRBJ2-7 and the DNA end casts doubt on the J call. This clonotype was obtained from a man aged 25-45 years in good health and CMV-seronegative. CDR3 region: CASSLGLAGRNEQYF. DNA for the CDR3: TGTGCCAGTAGCCTGGGACTAGCGGGAAGAAACGAGCAGTACTTC.